This T cell receptor (beta chain) originates from a study of blood T cell repertoires in COVID-19. In the study's own analysis: Estimation of nucleated cell counts was performed using reference gene primer amplification. This table comes from immunoSEQ multiplex PCR, and its TCRdb copy is limited to in-frame clones, with some not included. V and J calls and clone size come straight from that table; D and trimming were deduced from the DNA. The sample contains more than 300,000 clones, about 87% of which appear only once. Germline values: CDR1 MGHRA, CDR2 YSYEKL. The CDR3 runs to 17 residues. After removal of 1 base from V and 3 bases from J, the junction contained 10 bases not matched to a gene.

The sequenced material came from peripheral blood. The TCR sequence derives from a woman under 40 with COVID-19, enrolled during active disease. This rearrangement joins TRBV4-1 to TRBJ1-2, with 8 bases fitting TRBD1. The CDR3 nucleotides read TGCGCCAGCAGCCAAGTCCTGGCAGGGGGCGTCGACTATGGCTACACCTTC. Translated, it gives CASSQVLAGGVDYGYTF.